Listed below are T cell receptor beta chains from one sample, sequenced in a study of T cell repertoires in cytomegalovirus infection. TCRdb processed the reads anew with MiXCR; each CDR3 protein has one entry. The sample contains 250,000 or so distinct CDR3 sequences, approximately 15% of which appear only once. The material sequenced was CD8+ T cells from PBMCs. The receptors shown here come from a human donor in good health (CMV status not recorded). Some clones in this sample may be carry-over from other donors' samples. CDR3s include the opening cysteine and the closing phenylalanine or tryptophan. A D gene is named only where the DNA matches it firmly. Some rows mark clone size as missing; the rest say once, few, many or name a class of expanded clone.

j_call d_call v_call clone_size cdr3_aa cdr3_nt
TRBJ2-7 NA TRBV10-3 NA CAISEPSLRSSYEQYF TGTGCCATCAGTGAACCCTCCTTAAGGAGTTCCTACGAGCAGTACTTC
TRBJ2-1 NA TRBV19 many CASSGDFTRPYNEQFF TGTGCCAGTAGTGGGGACTTCACACGCCCCTACAATGAGCAGTTCTTC
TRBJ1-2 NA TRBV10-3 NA CAIRDSLSAYGYTF TGTGCCATCAGGGACAGTCTCTCGGCTTATGGCTACACCTTC
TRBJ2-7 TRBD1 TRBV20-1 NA CSARGQGRTYEQYF TGCAGTGCCCGAGGACAGGGGCGGACCTACGAGCAGTACTTC
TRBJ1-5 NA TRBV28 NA CASRVGIGNQPQHF TGTGCCAGCCGGGTAGGCATCGGAAATCAGCCCCAGCATTTT
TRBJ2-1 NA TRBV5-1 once CASSLDAGNEQFF TGCGCCAGCAGCTTGGACGCGGGGAATGAGCAGTTCTTC
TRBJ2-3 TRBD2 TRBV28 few CASSGDYTTDTQYF TGTGCCAGCAGTGGGGACTATACCACAGATACGCAGTATTTT
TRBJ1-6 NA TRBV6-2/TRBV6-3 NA CASSGSPPQGQGSPLHF TGTGCCAGCAGCGGTTCCCCCCCCCAGGGGCAGGGTTCACCCCTCCACTTT
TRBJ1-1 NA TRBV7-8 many CASSLDPGLGTEAFF TGTGCCAGCAGCTTAGACCCGGGTTTGGGCACTGAAGCTTTCTTT
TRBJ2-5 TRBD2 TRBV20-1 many CSARKGLAGGSSIQETQYF TGCAGTGCTAGAAAGGGACTAGCGGGGGGTTCTTCGATACAAGAGACCCAGTACTTC
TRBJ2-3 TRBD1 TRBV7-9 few CASSSRKADRGGDTQYF TGTGCCAGCAGCTCCCGGAAGGCGGACAGGGGCGGAGATACGCAGTATTTT
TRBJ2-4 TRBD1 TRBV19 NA CASSPPLTGGIQYF TGTGCCAGTAGTCCTCCTTTGACAGGGGGCATTCAGTACTTC
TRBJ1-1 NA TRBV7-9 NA CASSKPGTNFEAFF TGTGCCAGCAGCAAACCCGGGACCAACTTCGAAGCTTTCTTT
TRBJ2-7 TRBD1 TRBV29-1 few CSVPGQESYEQYF TGCAGCGTCCCGGGACAGGAATCCTACGAGCAGTACTTC
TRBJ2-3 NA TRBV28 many CASRAGHSSWTDTQYF TGTGCCAGCAGGGCTGGACACAGCTCGTGGACAGATACGCAGTATTTT
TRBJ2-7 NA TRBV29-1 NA CSVEGAGEAYEQYF TGCAGCGTTGAAGGTGCAGGGGAAGCCTACGAGCAGTACTTC
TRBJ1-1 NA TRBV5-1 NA CASSLLGDSNTEAFF TGCGCCAGCAGCTTGCTTGGGGACTCGAACACTGAAGCTTTCTTT
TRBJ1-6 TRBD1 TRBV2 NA CASSPRGLDSLYNSPLHF TGTGCCAGCAGCCCAAGGGGGCTGGACAGTCTCTATAATTCACCCCTCCACTTT
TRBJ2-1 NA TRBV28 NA CASSGDNRYNEQFF TGTGCCAGCAGTGGGGACAACCGCTACAATGAGCAGTTCTTC
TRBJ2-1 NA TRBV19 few CASSSRAQGNEQFF TGTGCCAGTAGTTCTCGAGCACAGGGCAATGAGCAGTTCTTC
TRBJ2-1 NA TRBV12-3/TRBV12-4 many CASSRPVARKNYNEQFF TGTGCCAGCAGTAGACCGGTAGCGAGAAAAAATTACAATGAGCAGTTCTTC
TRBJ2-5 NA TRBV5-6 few CASSLRGQGGHQETQYF TGTGCCAGCAGCTTAAGGGGTCAGGGAGGCCACCAAGAGACCCAGTACTTC
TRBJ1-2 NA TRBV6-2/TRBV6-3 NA CASSYSPSGGYTF TGTGCCAGCAGTTACTCGCCCAGTGGAGGCTACACCTTC
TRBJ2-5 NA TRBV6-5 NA CASSYSGAGETQYF TGTGCCAGCAGTTACTCAGGGGCCGGAGAGACCCAGTACTTC
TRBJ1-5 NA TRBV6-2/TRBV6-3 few CASRRLAGGQPQHF TGTGCCAGCCGGCGTCTTGCTGGGGGTCAGCCCCAGCATTTT
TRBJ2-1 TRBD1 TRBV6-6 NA CASGGQESSYNEQFF TGTGCCAGCGGCGGACAGGAAAGCTCCTACAATGAGCAGTTCTTC
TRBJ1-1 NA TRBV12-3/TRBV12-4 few CASSLNNMNTEAFF TGTGCCAGCAGTTTAAACAACATGAACACTGAAGCTTTCTTT
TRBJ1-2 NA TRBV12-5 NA CASGSPPLQTNYGYTF TGTGCTAGTGGTTCTCCGCCGCTTCAGACTAACTATGGCTACACCTTC
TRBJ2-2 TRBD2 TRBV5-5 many CASSSQLAGNLNTGELFF TGTGCCAGCAGCTCTCAACTAGCGGGGAATCTGAACACCGGGGAGCTGTTTTTT
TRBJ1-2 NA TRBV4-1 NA CASSQDGDYTF TGCGCCAGCAGCCAAGATGGAGACTACACCTTC
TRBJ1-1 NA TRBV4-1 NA CASSQSRPRTTEAFF TGCGCCAGCAGCCAATCTCGGCCACGGACCACTGAAGCTTTCTTT
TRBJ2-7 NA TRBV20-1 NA CSAREGGFSYEQYF TGCAGTGCTAGAGAAGGGGGGTTTAGCTACGAGCAGTACTTC
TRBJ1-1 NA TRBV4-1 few CASRTHTGYTEAFF TGCGCCAGCAGAACCCATACGGGCTACACTGAAGCTTTCTTT
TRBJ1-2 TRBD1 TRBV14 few CASSQGPGGFSTF TGTGCCAGCAGCCAAGGTCCAGGGGGATTTTCCACCTTC
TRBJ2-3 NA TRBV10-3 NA CAISEVLEDTQYF TGTGCCATCAGTGAGGTCCTCGAGGATACGCAGTATTTT
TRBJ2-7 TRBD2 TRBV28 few CASSSPGTSGGRPYEQYF TGTGCCAGCAGTTCACCCGGGACTAGCGGGGGGAGACCCTACGAGCAGTACTTC
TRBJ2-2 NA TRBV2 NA CASREGFRGELFF TGTGCCAGCAGGGAGGGCTTCAGGGGGGAGCTGTTTTTT
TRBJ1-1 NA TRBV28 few CASSLSVYGGRIHTEAFF TGTGCCAGCAGTTTATCAGTATACGGGGGTAGAATCCACACTGAAGCTTTCTTT
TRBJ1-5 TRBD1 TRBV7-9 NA CASSRGQGAVSNQPQHF TGTGCCAGCAGCCGGGGACAGGGGGCGGTTAGCAATCAGCCCCAGCATTTT
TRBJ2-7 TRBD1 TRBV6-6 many CASSSLQDREVNYEQYF TGTGCCAGCAGCTCCCTTCAGGACAGGGAGGTCAACTACGAGCAGTACTTC
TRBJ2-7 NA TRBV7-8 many CASSLKAGSSYEQYF TGTGCCAGCAGCTTAAAGGCAGGGAGCTCCTACGAGCAGTACTTC
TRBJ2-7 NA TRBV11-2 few CASSHGGPPYEQYF TGTGCCAGCAGCCACGGAGGGCCCCCCTACGAGCAGTACTTC
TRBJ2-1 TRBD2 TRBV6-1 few CASRTVAGGYNEQFF TGTGCCAGCAGGACCGTAGCGGGGGGGTACAATGAGCAGTTCTTC
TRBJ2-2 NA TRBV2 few CASSELENTGELFF TGTGCCAGCAGTGAACTGGAAAACACCGGGGAGCTGTTTTTT
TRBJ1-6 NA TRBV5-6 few CASSLESEPPVLSPLHF TGTGCCAGCAGCTTGGAATCCGAGCCGCCCGTGCTTTCACCCCTCCACTTT
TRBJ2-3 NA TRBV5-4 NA CASSFDTVYGTDTQYF TGTGCCAGCAGCTTTGATACAGTTTATGGCACAGATACGCAGTATTTT
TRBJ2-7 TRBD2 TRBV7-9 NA CASSLASGGYYEQYF TGTGCCAGCAGCTTGGCTAGCGGGGGGTATTACGAGCAGTACTTC
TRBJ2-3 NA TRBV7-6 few CASSAHARDTQYF TGTGCCAGCAGCGCCCACGCTAGAGATACGCAGTATTTT
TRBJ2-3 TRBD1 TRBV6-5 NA CASSYVQGATDTQYF TGTGCCAGCAGTTATGTACAGGGGGCCACAGATACGCAGTATTTT
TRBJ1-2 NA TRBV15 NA CATSGPIFSQPAYYGYTF TGTGCCACCAGCGGCCCGATCTTCTCTCAACCGGCGTACTATGGCTACACCTTC
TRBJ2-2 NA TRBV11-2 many CASSLEGVSVNTGELFF TGTGCCAGCAGCTTAGAAGGGGTTTCGGTGAACACCGGGGAGCTGTTTTTT
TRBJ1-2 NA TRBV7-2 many CASSRGLLGNYGYTF TGTGCCAGCAGCAGAGGACTCCTAGGGAACTATGGCTACACCTTC
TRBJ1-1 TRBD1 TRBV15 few CATSRANQGAPEAFF TGTGCCACCAGCAGGGCTAACCAGGGGGCCCCTGAAGCTTTCTTT
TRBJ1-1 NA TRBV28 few CASSPAPWNTNTEAFF TGTGCCAGCAGTCCTGCCCCGTGGAACACTAACACTGAAGCTTTCTTT
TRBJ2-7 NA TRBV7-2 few CASSLVEGYDEQYF TGTGCCAGCAGCTTAGTGGAGGGGTATGACGAGCAGTACTTC